Listed below are T cell receptor beta chains from one sample, sequenced in a study of cytomegalovirus exposure and HLA in healthy donors. Assay used: immunoSEQ multiplex PCR; TCRdb lists only in-frame clones, some missing. The table shows roughly 170,000 clones, with around 77% occurring only once. The sequenced sample was PBMCs. The receptors were sampled from a woman aged 25 to 39 in good health and CMV-seronegative. CDR3s include the opening cysteine and the closing phenylalanine or tryptophan. A D gene is named only where the DNA matches it firmly. Expanded clones are given a class, and other clones once, few, many or no size at all.

clone size	V gene	J gene	D gene	CDR3 DNA	CDR3 protein
-	TRBV7-2	TRBJ1-1	-	TGTGCCAGCAGCTTAGGCAGGGGTAGTTCTGAAGCTTTCTTT	CASSLGRGSSEAFF
-	TRBV4-1	TRBJ1-5	-	TGCGCCAGCAGCCAAGGATTAGTAGGGGGTAATCAGCCCCAGCATTTT	CASSQGLVGGNQPQHF
once	TRBV4-3	TRBJ2-1	-	TGCGCCAGCAGCCAAGATCCCAATCACAATGAGCAGTTCTTC	CASSQDPNHNEQFF
-	TRBV27	TRBJ2-5	-	TGTGCCACCCCGAGACTACGACAAGAGACCCAGTACTTC	CATPRLRQETQYF
few	TRBV2	TRBJ1-5	-	TGTGCCAGCAGTCCTGTTTCAGGGTTTACTCAGCCCCAGCATTTT	CASSPVSGFTQPQHF
-	TRBV4-2	TRBJ1-5	-	TGTGCCAGCAGCGCAGATTCCATCCGGGACACCGGGGGGGGGCCCCAGCATTTT	CASSADSIRDTGGGPQHF
-	TRBV9	TRBJ2-3	TRBD1	TGTGCCAGCAGCGCCTACAGGGGATTTACCACAGATACGCAGTATTTT	CASSAYRGFTTDTQYF
-	TRBV2	TRBJ1-4	-	TGTGCCAGCAGCCCAGCGGTAGGATCTAATGAAAAACTGTTTTTT	CASSPAVGSNEKLFF
-	TRBV14	TRBJ1-1	TRBD1	TGTGCCAGCAGCCAGGACAGGGACACTGAAGCTTTCTTT	CASSQDRDTEAFF
-	TRBV6-1	TRBJ1-6	-	TGTGCCAGCAGATGGAGACCGGACTGGGAGGCACCCCTCCACTTT	CASRWRPDWEAPLHF
-	TRBV11-3	TRBJ2-3	TRBD1	TGTGCCAGCAGCACGAGGACAGGGGAGGGCGATACGCAGTATTTT	CASSTRTGEGDTQYF
-	TRBV6-1	TRBJ2-3	TRBD2	TGTGCCAGCGGGACTAGCGGGAACACAGATACGCAGTATTTT	CASGTSGNTDTQYF
-	TRBV2	TRBJ2-2	TRBD1	TGTGCCAGCTGCCGGGACAGGGGGACCGGGGAGCTGTTTTTT	CASCRDRGTGELFF
once	TRBV7-9	TRBJ2-1	TRBD2	TGTGCCCGACCGTTACTCGGGAGGGCCGGATACAATGAGCAGTTCTTC	CARPLLGRAGYNEQFF
few	TRBV7-6	TRBJ2-1	-	TGTGCCAGCAGCCCCCGAGGCGCGCACAATGAGCAGTTCTTC	CASSPRGAHNEQFF
-	TRBV27	TRBJ2-1	TRBD2	TGTGCCAGCAGGCCCTTCGGACTAGCGGGGCCCTCGAGCTCCTACAATGAGCAGTTCTTC	CASRPFGLAGPSSSYNEQFF
-	TRBV19	TRBJ1-5	-	TGTGCCACCCAATTAGGGGTTGGCAATCAGCCCCAGCATTTT	CATQLGVGNQPQHF
-	TRBV7-2	TRBJ2-1	TRBD2	TGTGCCAGCAGCGCCGTAGCGGGAGCATATGGAGATGAGCAGTTCTTC	CASSAVAGAYGDEQFF
-	TRBV29-1	TRBJ1-2	-	TGCAGCGTTACAGGAATCATAGCTAACTATGGCTACACCTTC	CSVTGIIANYGYTF
-	TRBV9	TRBJ2-1	-	TGTGCCAGCAGCTCAGAGGGGGCGGGGGGACTTTACAATGAGCAGTTCTTC	CASSSEGAGGLYNEQFF
-	TRBV6-6	TRBJ2-7	-	TGTGCCAGCAGTTTTTTAAGAGGAGCAAGAAGCTACGAGCAGTACTTC	CASSFLRGARSYEQYF
-	TRBV4-1	TRBJ1-2	TRBD1	TGCGCCAGCAGCCCAATGGACAGGGCTAACTATGGCTACACCTTC	CASSPMDRANYGYTF
-	TRBV27	TRBJ1-5	TRBD1	TGTGCCAGCAGACCTACAGGGGTGGTTGGTCAGCCCCAGCATTTT	CASRPTGVVGQPQHF
once	TRBV30	TRBJ2-7	TRBD1	TGTGCCTGGACTGGTAGGGACAGGGGGGCCGAGCAGTACTTC	CAWTGRDRGAEQYF
-	TRBV5-6	TRBJ1-2	-	TGTGCCAGCAGCTTGGCAGTCTATGGCTACACCTTC	CASSLAVYGYTF
-	TRBV19	TRBJ2-2	-	TGTGCCAGTACTCCTAGCGTGGCGGGACGCGGGGAGCTGTTTTTT	CASTPSVAGRGELFF
-	TRBV7-2	TRBJ1-1	-	TGTGCCAGCAGCTTAGGGGCAGCCACCAAAAACACTGAAGCTTTCTTT	CASSLGAATKNTEAFF
-	TRBV19	TRBJ2-1	-	TGTGCCAGTAGTGTCCGGGACTCCCGGAGGGATGAGCAGTTCTTC	CASSVRDSRRDEQFF
-	TRBV27	TRBJ2-1	-	TGTGCCAGCAGTACTCACTCACGGGGTAACAGTGAGCAGTTCTTC	CASSTHSRGNSEQFF
-	TRBV28	TRBJ1-5	-	TGTGCCACCCACAGGGCCAATCAGCCCCAGCATTTT	CATHRANQPQHF
-	TRBV7-2	TRBJ1-3	TRBD1	TGTGCCAGCAGCTTACCCACCGGGACAGGTGGAAACACCATATATTTT	CASSLPTGTGGNTIYF
-	TRBV9	TRBJ1-2	-	TGTGCCAGCAGCCGAGACAGAAACACTGGCTACCCCTTC	CASSRDRNTGYPF
-	TRBV19	TRBJ2-1	TRBD2	TGTGCCAGTATTGCGGGGGACGCCTCCTACAATGAGCAGTTCTTC	CASIAGDASYNEQFF
-	TRBV7-2	TRBJ1-3	-	TGTGCCAGCAGCTTTCAGGGAACTAGAAACACCATATATTTT	CASSFQGTRNTIYF
-	TRBV15	TRBJ2-7	TRBD1	TGTGCCACCAGCAGCCACAGGGGTCTTATGGAGCAGTACTTC	CATSSHRGLMEQYF
-	TRBV27	TRBJ1-5	TRBD1	TGTGCCAGCAGTCAACAGGGGGGGCAGGGTCAGCCCCAGCATTTT	CASSQQGGQGQPQHF
-	TRBV11-3	TRBJ2-5	-	TGTGCCAGCAGCTCGCTCGGCACACCGGGCCAAGAGACCCAGTACTTC	CASSSLGTPGQETQYF
-	TRBV4-2	TRBJ1-5	-	TGTGCCAGCAGCCAAGAGTGGGCGCGCAATCAGCCCCAGCATTTT	CASSQEWARNQPQHF